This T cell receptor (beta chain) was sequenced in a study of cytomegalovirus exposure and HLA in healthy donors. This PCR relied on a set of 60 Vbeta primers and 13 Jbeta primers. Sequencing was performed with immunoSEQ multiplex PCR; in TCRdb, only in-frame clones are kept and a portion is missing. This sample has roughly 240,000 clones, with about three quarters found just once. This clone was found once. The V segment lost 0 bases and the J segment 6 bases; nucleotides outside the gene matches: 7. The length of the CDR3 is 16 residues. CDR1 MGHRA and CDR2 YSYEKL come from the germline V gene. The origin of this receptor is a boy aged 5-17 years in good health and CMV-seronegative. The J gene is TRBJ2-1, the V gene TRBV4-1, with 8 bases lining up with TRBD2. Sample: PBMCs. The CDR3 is CASSQDRGLAGNEQFF. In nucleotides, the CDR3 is TGCGCCAGCAGCCAAGATCGAGGGCTAGCGGGCAATGAGCAGTTCTTC.